This TCR beta chain was obtained from a study of cytomegalovirus exposure and HLA in healthy donors. Points from the study as a whole: A few chains tied to CMV proved CMV antigen-specific in vitro.

PCR involved 60 Vbeta and 13 Jbeta primers. Clones were sequenced by immunoSEQ multiplex PCR, and TCRdb holds only the in-frame ones, with some missing. The table records around 110,000 clones, around 86% of them present only once. A remark on this clone: Antigen: not known.

This TCR was recovered from a woman under 40 in good health and CMV-seronegative. Material: PBMCs.

CDR3: CASSRRENGKNIQYF. The CDR3 DNA sequence: TGTGCCAGTAGTAGGCGGGAAAACGGCAAAAACATTCAGTACTTC. The rearrangement links TRBV19 to TRBJ2-4; D perhaps matches TRBD2 (6 bases). The ends were cut back, 4 bases at V and 3 bases at J, with 13 bases in the middle. There are 15 residues in the CDR3. CDR1 is LNHDA and CDR2 is SQIVND in the germline V gene (reference sequence).